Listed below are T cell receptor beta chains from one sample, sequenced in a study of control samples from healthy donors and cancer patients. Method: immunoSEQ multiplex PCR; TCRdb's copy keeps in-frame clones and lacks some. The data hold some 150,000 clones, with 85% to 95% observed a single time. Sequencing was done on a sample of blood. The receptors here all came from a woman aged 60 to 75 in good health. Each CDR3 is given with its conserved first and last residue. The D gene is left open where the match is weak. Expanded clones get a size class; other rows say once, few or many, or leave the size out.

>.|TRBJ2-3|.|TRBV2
CASTPGRTDTQYF
TGTGCCAGCACGCCAGGACGCACAGATACGCAGTATTTT
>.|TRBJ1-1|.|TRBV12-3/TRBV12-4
CASASEAEAFF
TGTGCCAGTGCCAGCGAGGCTGAAGCTTTCTTT
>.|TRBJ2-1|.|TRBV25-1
CASRATGTFYNEQFF
TGTGCCAGCCGGGCGACCGGGACATTCTACAATGAGCAGTTCTTC
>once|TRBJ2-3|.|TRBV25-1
CASGTLSTDTQYF
TGTGCCAGCGGGACACTAAGCACAGATACGCAGTATTTT
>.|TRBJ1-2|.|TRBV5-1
CASSDIEVGPYYGYTF
TGCGCCAGCAGCGACATAGAGGTGGGACCGTACTATGGCTACACCTTC
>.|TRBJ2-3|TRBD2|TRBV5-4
CASSLAPGGHTDTQYF
TGTGCCAGCAGCTTGGCCCCGGGAGGACACACAGATACGCAGTATTTT
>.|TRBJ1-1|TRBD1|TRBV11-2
CASSLRSGQGNPTFF
TGTGCCAGCAGCTTAAGGTCGGGACAGGGGAATCCGACTTTCTTT
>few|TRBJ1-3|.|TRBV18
CASSPEYSGNTIYF
TGTGCCAGCTCACCAGAGTACTCTGGAAACACCATATATTTT
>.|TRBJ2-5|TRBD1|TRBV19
CASRTGVVGETQYF
TGTGCCTCCAGGACAGGGGTCGTGGGAGAGACCCAGTACTTC
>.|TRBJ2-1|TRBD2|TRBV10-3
CAISSLAGGYNEQFF
TGTGCCATCAGTTCTCTAGCGGGGGGTTACAATGAGCAGTTCTTC
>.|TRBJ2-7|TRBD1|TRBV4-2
CASSQEGQEAEQYF
TGTGCCAGCAGCCAAGAAGGACAGGAGGCCGAGCAGTACTTC
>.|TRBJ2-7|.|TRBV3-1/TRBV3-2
CASSQDTYEQYF
TGTGCCAGCAGCCAAGATACCTACGAGCAGTACTTC
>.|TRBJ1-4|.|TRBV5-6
CASSLVGASEKLFF
TGTGCCAGCAGCTTGGTGGGGGCGAGTGAAAAACTGTTTTTT
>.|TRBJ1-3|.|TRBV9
CASSVGLGQSSGNTIYF
TGTGCCAGCAGCGTAGGATTGGGCCAAAGCTCTGGAAACACCATATATTTT
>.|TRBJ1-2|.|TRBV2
CASSEVSAGEDGYTF
TGTGCCAGCAGTGAAGTGTCGGCAGGGGAGGACGGCTACACCTTC
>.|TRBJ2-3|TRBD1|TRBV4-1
CASSQYRTGPTDTQYF
TGCGCCAGCAGCCAGTACAGGACAGGCCCCACAGATACGCAGTATTTT
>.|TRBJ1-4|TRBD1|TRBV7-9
CASSQRQGREKLFF
TGTGCCAGCAGCCAGCGACAGGGCCGAGAAAAACTGTTTTTT
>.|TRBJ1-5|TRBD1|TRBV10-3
CATGTEYQPQHF
TGTGCCACAGGGACAGAGTATCAGCCCCAGCATTTT
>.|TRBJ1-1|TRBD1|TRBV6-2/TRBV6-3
CASSNGGGAFSEAFF
TGTGCCAGCAGCAATGGAGGGGGCGCCTTCTCTGAAGCTTTCTTT
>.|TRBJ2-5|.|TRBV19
CASIFCRDQIQETQYF
TGTGCCAGTATTTTTTGCAGGGACCAAATTCAAGAGACCCAGTACTTC
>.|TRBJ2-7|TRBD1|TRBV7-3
CASRIGQGRFYEQYF
TGTGCCAGCAGGATAGGACAGGGGAGGTTCTACGAGCAGTACTTC
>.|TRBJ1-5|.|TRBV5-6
CASSLEGGGPQHF
TGTGCCAGCAGCTTGGAGGGAGGGGGGCCCCAGCATTTT
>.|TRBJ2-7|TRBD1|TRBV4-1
CASSQGPGTGGFYEQYF
TGCGCCAGCAGCCAGGGACCCGGGACAGGGGGCTTCTACGAGCAGTACTTC
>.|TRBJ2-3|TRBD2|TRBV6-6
CASQGLAGPSTDTQYF
TGTGCCAGCCAAGGACTAGCGGGGCCCAGCACAGATACGCAGTATTTT
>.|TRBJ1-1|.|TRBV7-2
CASSLISTVNTEAFF
TGTGCCAGCAGCTTAATTAGTACAGTGAACACTGAAGCTTTCTTT
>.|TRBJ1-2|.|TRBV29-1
CSVEEQTYYGYTF
TGCAGCGTTGAAGAACAAACGTACTATGGCTACACCTTC
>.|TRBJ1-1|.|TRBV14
CASSQGVVATEAFF
TGTGCCAGCAGCCAAGGCGTCGTGGCCACTGAAGCTTTCTTT
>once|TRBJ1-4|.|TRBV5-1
CASSAGSMAGEKLFF
TGCGCCAGCAGCGCGGGATCTATGGCGGGGGAAAAACTGTTTTTT
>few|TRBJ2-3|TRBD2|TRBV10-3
CAISVNSERGPATDTQYF
TGTGCCATCAGTGTTAATTCTGAGCGGGGGCCTGCCACAGATACGCAGTATTTT
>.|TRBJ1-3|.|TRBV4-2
CASSQEWWANSGNTIYF
TGTGCCAGCAGCCAAGAATGGTGGGCCAACTCTGGAAACACCATATATTTT
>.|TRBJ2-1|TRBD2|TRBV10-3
CATLAGERGAPGSYNEQFF
TGTGCCACCCTGGCGGGGGAGCGGGGGGCTCCAGGATCCTACAATGAGCAGTTCTTC
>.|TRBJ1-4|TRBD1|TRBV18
CASSLGQELNEKLFF
TGTGCCAGCTCACTCGGACAGGAACTTAATGAAAAACTGTTTTTT
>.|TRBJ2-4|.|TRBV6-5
CASSLGILAKNIQYF
TGTGCCAGCAGTTTAGGGATACTAGCCAAAAACATTCAGTACTTC
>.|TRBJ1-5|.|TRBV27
CASRRGGSGNQPQHF
TGTGCCAGCAGGAGAGGAGGGAGTGGCAATCAGCCCCAGCATTTT